This T cell receptor beta chain was identified in a study of shared clonotypes between healthy human individuals (dated by TCRdb to between 2020 and 2021). The study in broad terms: Three men and a couple of women, aged 18 to 49 years, made up the cohort. The study deeply sequenced blood TCR repertoires of five healthy adults to estimate repertoire size and the extent of clonotype sharing between individuals. Each donor's leukapheresis produced roughly between roughly 0.94 and 9.5 billion PBMCs. Different laboratories and diverse techniques were used to prepare libraries and sequence TCR repertoires, to increase sequencing depth and limit assay-specific biases. For each donor, three plates each were used for CD4 naive and CD4 memory, two plates were used for CD8 naive, and one plate was used for CD8 memory.

General study outcomes and caveats: Compared with non-shared clonotypes, clonotypes shared by all four sorted-subset donors had higher generation probabilities. Rarefaction of sorted-subset datasets indicated incomplete sequencing despite the large sequencing depth. Naive subsets generally had larger estimated clonotype richness than memory subsets. Sampling was restricted to blood, and TCR repertoires in tissue are likely to differ from TCR repertoires in blood. Because the study included only a small number of donors, the genetic and exposure-history diversity represented was limited. Based on pairwise subsampling, the degree of clonotype sharing among donors was expected to be affected by sequencing depth. When a few donors were compared, the shared fraction of clonotypes was around 5% for naive CD4, around 4% for naive CD8, 2.3% for memory CD4, and 0.4% for memory CD8.

The donors were healthy, HIV-negative adults with no recently reported acute infections or vaccinations. All donors were Caucasian adults living in Nashville, Tennessee, USA. CD4+ T cells were enriched by magnetic negative selection; naive cells were then positively selected on CD45RA, and the negative fraction formed the memory subset. Blood was collected by leukapheresis, and PBMCs were isolated by Ficoll-Histopaque density gradient centrifugation and then cryopreserved in liquid nitrogen vapor phase. Analytical flow cytometry was used to check the purity and quantity of each magnetically sorted T cell population. Genomic DNA was isolated from every sorted fraction and measured by UV absorbance on a Nanodrop 2000c. Notes on this clone: What antigen it recognizes has not been identified. No qualities accompany the bases; no much larger clone lies one base away.

Using the deep immunoSEQ assay, multiplex PCR amplified TCR CDR3 regions from genomic DNA. Extracted genomic DNA from each cell subset was spread evenly across all wells of several immunoSEQ 96-well plates, with each plate serving as a replicate. For sorted subsets, each replicate PCR was loaded with 200 ng genomic DNA, equivalent to 30,000 or so T cell genomes. Purified libraries were measured with a Qubit 3.0 fluorometer, size-checked on a Bioanalyzer 2100, and measured again with the KAPA Library Quantification kit. Every immunoSEQ 96-well plate was sequenced on a separate single-read 150-cycle Illumina NextSeq 550 flow cell. In the original analysis: Because only junctional sequences without quality scores were contained in the immunoSEQ output, filtering matching that applied to full-length reads could not be performed. Sequences were annotated with PyIR, a Python wrapper for IgBLAST v1.9, using IMGT germline references to assign V/J genes and CDR3. Any read was removed if the V/J assignment was weak (E-value above 1e-6), the CDR3 was missing, or the read contained stop codons, out-of-frame junctions, or ambiguous translated residues. V3J clonotypes were defined as sequences sharing the same inferred V gene, J gene, and CDR3 amino acid sequence. The percentage overlap between two repertoires was calculated by dividing the number of shared unique clonotypes by the size of the smaller repertoire. Richness of each repertoire was evaluated using RTK rarefaction, the Chao1 estimator, and Recon v2.1 estimates of unobserved clonotypes. For all TCRbeta clonotypes obtained by the gDNA method from several donors, generation probabilities were computed with OLGA. TCRdb limited this immuneACCESS table to in-frame rearrangements with V and J called. A share of clones is missing; checked studies link under half to unresolved V genes, and the rest is unexplained. V, J and clone size reflect that table, while D and trimming were determined from the DNA. The sample table records 2 million to 2.5 million clones; 85% to 95% of these occur just once. 0.37% of the sample is in the top ten clones.

Sequenced input: naive CD4+ T cells from PBMCs. The sample's cell subset or site label, decoded: CD45RA+ positively selected. This TCR derives from a man between 18 and 35 years old in good health. Some clones in this sample may be carry-over from other donors' samples.

Read as DNA, the sequence is TGTGCCACCCTAGTAACGGAGGGCTGGGCTTTCTTT. Its protein product is CATLVTEGWAFF. The chain is encoded by TRBV28 joined to TRBJ1-1; the D gene cannot be resolved reliably. For CDR1 and CDR2, the germline V gene lists MDHEN and SYDVKM. The CDR3, cysteine through phenylalanine, is 12 amino acids long. The retained sequence is limited to the CDR3, 36 bases, with the frame set at the first base. V is clipped by 10 bases and J by 11 bases, and the sequence between their germline boundaries is 20 bases long.